Listed below are T cell receptor beta chains from one sample, sequenced in a study of blood T cell repertoires in COVID-19. Sequencing used immunoSEQ multiplex PCR; TCRdb keeps in-frame clones, though not all of them. This sample carries some 70,000 clones, around 85% of them seen once, and the ten largest clones take more than 15%. Sample: peripheral blood. These receptors all come from a man aged 40-49 years with COVID-19, enrolled during active disease. Both conserved end residues are part of each CDR3. The D gene is left open where the match is weak. A row's size may be missing; if present it is once, few, many or a size class.

CDR3: CASSQEPRETQYF
DNA: TGCGCCAGCAGCCAAGAGCCGAGGGAGACCCAGTACTTC
D: .
J: TRBJ2-5
V: TRBV4-1
size: .

CDR3: CATSRPSGGTNEKLFF
DNA: TGTGCCACCAGCAGGCCTTCAGGGGGAACTAATGAAAAACTGTTTTTT
D: TRBD1
J: TRBJ1-4
V: TRBV15
size: .

CDR3: CAWDSRSGNTIYF
DNA: TGTGCCTGGGACAGCCGCTCTGGAAACACCATATATTTT
D: .
J: TRBJ1-3
V: TRBV30
size: few

CDR3: CASTTPLAGGQETQYF
DNA: TGCGCCAGCACGACCCCCCTAGCGGGGGGGCAGGAGACCCAGTACTTC
D: TRBD2
J: TRBJ2-5
V: TRBV5-1
size: few

CDR3: CASSLNSISPLHF
DNA: TGTGCCAGCAGTTTAAATTCTATTTCACCCCTCCACTTT
D: .
J: TRBJ1-6
V: TRBV12-3/TRBV12-4
size: .

CDR3: CASSLGPGENSPLHF
DNA: TGTGCCAGCAGCTTAGGTCCAGGGGAGAATTCACCCCTCCACTTT
D: .
J: TRBJ1-6
V: TRBV11-2
size: .

CDR3: CASSLVSGGNYGYTF
DNA: TGTGCCAGCAGCTTAGTCTCAGGGGGAAACTATGGCTACACCTTC
D: TRBD1
J: TRBJ1-2
V: TRBV7-9
size: few

CDR3: CATRDSAGTDTIYF
DNA: TGTGCCACACGGGACAGCGCCGGAACAGACACCATATATTTT
D: TRBD1
J: TRBJ1-3
V: TRBV5-4
size: once

CDR3: CASTGQGSGELFF
DNA: TGTGCCAGCACCGGACAGGGATCCGGGGAGCTGTTTTTT
D: TRBD1
J: TRBJ2-2
V: TRBV2
size: .

CDR3: CASSLDTVNTEAFF
DNA: TGCGCCAGCAGCCTGGACACAGTGAACACTGAAGCTTTCTTT
D: .
J: TRBJ1-1
V: TRBV5-1
size: .

CDR3: CASSQRRVGYNEQFF
DNA: TGTGCCAGCAGCCAAAGGAGGGTGGGCTACAATGAGCAGTTCTTC
D: .
J: TRBJ2-1
V: TRBV3-1/TRBV3-2
size: .

CDR3: CASSPGRFTNTGELFF
DNA: TGTGCCAGCTCACCGGGGAGGTTCACGAACACCGGGGAGCTGTTTTTT
D: .
J: TRBJ2-2
V: TRBV18
size: .

CDR3: CASSLQGGAEQYF
DNA: TGTGCCAGCAGCCTACAAGGGGGGGCCGAGCAGTACTTC
D: .
J: TRBJ2-7
V: TRBV7-9
size: .

CDR3: CASSQGDGGGTDTQYF
DNA: TGCGCCAGCAGCCAAGGAGACGGGGGGGGCACAGATACGCAGTATTTT
D: TRBD2
J: TRBJ2-3
V: TRBV4-1
size: .

CDR3: CASSFRLGLADTQYF
DNA: TGTGCCAGCAGCTTTCGACTAGGACTAGCAGATACGCAGTATTTT
D: TRBD2
J: TRBJ2-3
V: TRBV11-1
size: .

CDR3: CASSGPDRDQPQHF
DNA: TGTGCCAGCAGCGGCCCGGACAGGGATCAGCCCCAGCATTTT
D: TRBD1
J: TRBJ1-5
V: TRBV5-6
size: .

CDR3: CASSYRGYNSPLHF
DNA: TGTGCCAGCAGCTACAGGGGCTATAATTCACCCCTCCACTTT
D: TRBD1
J: TRBJ1-6
V: TRBV13
size: .

CDR3: CASSLDGGQETQYF
DNA: TGTGCCAGCAGCTTAGATGGCGGCCAAGAGACCCAGTACTTC
D: .
J: TRBJ2-5
V: TRBV7-2
size: .

CDR3: CASQGANYGYTF
DNA: TGTGCCTCCCAGGGGGCAAACTATGGCTACACCTTC
D: TRBD1
J: TRBJ1-2
V: TRBV2
size: .

CDR3: CAWRIQEGLYGYTF
DNA: TGTGCCTGGAGAATCCAGGAGGGACTTTATGGCTACACCTTC
D: .
J: TRBJ1-2
V: TRBV30
size: .

CDR3: CASSISTGGGYGYTF
DNA: TGTGCCAGTAGTATATCGACAGGCGGCGGCTATGGCTACACCTTC
D: .
J: TRBJ1-2
V: TRBV19
size: .

CDR3: CAISEGLAGSRDEQFF
DNA: TGTGCCATCAGTGAGGGACTAGCGGGGAGTCGAGATGAGCAGTTCTTC
D: TRBD2
J: TRBJ2-1
V: TRBV10-3
size: .

CDR3: CASSYSRGNQPQHF
DNA: TGTGCCAGCAGTTACTCTAGGGGGAATCAGCCCCAGCATTTT
D: .
J: TRBJ1-5
V: TRBV6-5
size: .

CDR3: CASSPGTTGTEAFF
DNA: TGCGCCAGCAGCCCTGGGACAACAGGGACTGAAGCTTTCTTT
D: .
J: TRBJ1-1
V: TRBV5-1
size: few

CDR3: CSVEDPGVSQYF
DNA: TGCAGCGTTGAGGACCCGGGGGTCTCGCAGTATTTT
D: .
J: TRBJ2-3
V: TRBV29-1
size: .

CDR3: CASSLAGTEGYTF
DNA: TGTGCCAGCAGCTTGGCGGGGACTGAAGGCTACACCTTC
D: .
J: TRBJ1-2
V: TRBV5-4
size: .

CDR3: CASSEGTGVDTQYF
DNA: TGTGCCAGCAGTGAGGGGACAGGGGTTGATACGCAGTATTTT
D: TRBD1
J: TRBJ2-3
V: TRBV6-1
size: few

CDR3: CASSSQGARRDTEAFF
DNA: TGTGCCAGCAGCTCCCAGGGGGCGAGGAGGGACACTGAAGCTTTCTTT
D: .
J: TRBJ1-1
V: TRBV21-1
size: .

CDR3: CASSNPPTGANSPLHF
DNA: TGCGCCAGCAGCAATCCGCCGACAGGAGCAAATTCACCCCTCCACTTT
D: .
J: TRBJ1-6
V: TRBV4-1
size: few

CDR3: CAWGDSRYEQYF
DNA: TGTGCCTGGGGGGACAGTCGCTACGAGCAGTACTTC
D: TRBD1
J: TRBJ2-7
V: TRBV30
size: .

CDR3: CASSLTSGTGELFF
DNA: TGCGCCAGCAGCCTTACTTCAGGGACCGGGGAGCTGTTTTTT
D: .
J: TRBJ2-2
V: TRBV5-1
size: .

CDR3: CATSRGHDYQLFF
DNA: TGTGCCACCAGCAGGGGACACGATTATCAACTGTTTTTT
D: .
J: TRBJ1-4
V: TRBV15
size: .

CDR3: CASSLSGTSFDEQFF
DNA: TGTGCCAGCAGCTTAAGTGGGACTAGCTTCGATGAGCAGTTCTTC
D: TRBD2
J: TRBJ2-1
V: TRBV7-9
size: .